One and the same sample provided the 21 T cell receptor beta chains below, sequenced in a study of spatial heterogeneity in lung cancer. TCRdb re-derived calls from the 5' RACE reads in MiXCR, one entry per CDR3 protein. This table holds 750 or so distinct CDR3 sequences, roughly 73% found once. Time point described: blood at routine non-recurrence follow-up after resection. The source was PBMCs, collected at follow-up. The receptors originated from a female donor with early-stage non-small cell lung cancer.

As for this clonotype: Because the library targeted alpha chains, this beta chain is an off-target read whose size means little. The chain recombines TRBV3-1 with TRBJ2-6, with D hard to call. Deletions cut 3 bases from V and 4 bases from J, with 4 bases between. The CDR3 spans 13 residues. CDR1 and CDR2 (germline): LGHDT, YNNKEL (reference sequence). This chain's CDR3 is CASSQAGANVLTF. The DNA for the CDR3 is TGTGCCAGCAGCCAGGCCGGGGCCAACGTCCTGACTTTC.

This clonotype was recorded only once. This beta chain is an unintended read in a library built for alpha chains; its size means little. The chain recombines TRBV4-2 with TRBJ2-1, with a tentative D call TRBD1 (5 bases). The CDR3 is 16 residues long. Looked up from germline, CDR1 is LGHNA and CDR2 is YNFKEQ. The V end was cut by 1 base, the J end by 0 bases, with 10 bases between. The CDR3 nucleotides read TGTGCCAGCAGCCAAGGGGGCGGAAGCTCCTACAATGAGCAGTTCTTC. This codes for CASSQGGGSSYNEQFF.

Worth noting for this clonotype: A library made for alpha chains picked up this beta chain off target, so its size means little. V usage is TRBV14 and J usage is TRBJ2-4; D is unresolved. The CDR3 runs to 13 residues. V lost 2 bases, J lost 4 bases, and 6 bases lay in between. CDR1 is SGHDN and CDR2 is FVKESK in the germline V gene. The CDR3 coding sequence is TGTGCCAGCAGCCAAATCGGAAAAAACATTCAGTACTTC. Its translation: CASSQIGKNIQYF.

This clonotype was counted between two and nine times. This beta chain was picked up by a library intended for alpha chains and is off target, so its count carries little meaning. This sequence joins TRBV27 and TRBJ1-5, with D possibly TRBD1 on 5 matching bases. The CDR3 extends over 16 amino acids. Germline V gene lookup returns CDR1 MNHEY and CDR2 SMNVEV (reference sequence). Trimming left V 6 bases short and J 4 bases short, with 19 bases between. The CDR3 DNA is TGTGCCAGCAGCGCGTTATCCGGACACCTGAATCAGCCCCAGCATTTT. It codes for CASSALSGHLNQPQHF.

As to this clonotype: Because the library targeted alpha chains, this beta chain is an off-target read whose size means little. The chain is built from TRBV18 and TRBJ2-5; D remains ambiguous. The CDR3 contains 13 residues. The germline gives CDR1 KGHSH, CDR2 LQKENI. Trimming left V 5 bases short and J 1 base short, with 8 bases between. The CDR3 loop is CASSFGVQETQYF. CDR3 sequence (DNA): TGTGCCAGCTCATTTGGGGTCCAAGAGACCCAGTACTTC.

A word on this clonotype: Being off target in a library aimed at alpha chains, this beta chain has a size of little meaning. This chain links TRBV10-3 with TRBJ2-1, with D tentatively TRBD2 (5 bases). The germline V gene has CDR1 ENHRY and CDR2 SYGVKD. The CDR3 runs to 13 residues. Trimming took 4 bases from V and 4 from J, leaving 8 bases between them. CDR3 DNA sequence: TGTGCCATCAGTGGGACTCGATACAATGAGCAGTTCTTC. This gives the protein CAISGTRYNEQFF.

Note on this clonotype: The library was built for alpha chains, so this beta chain is an off-target read and its size means little. The rearrangement links TRBV7-9 to TRBJ2-3; 10 bases fit TRBD2. The junction had 11 bases not matched to a gene; V was cut back by 6 bases and J by 5 bases. Germline V gene sequence: CDR1 SEHNR, CDR2 FQNEAQ (reference sequence). This CDR3 is built from 16 residues. The CDR3 coding sequence is TGTGCCAGCAGACCATCAACTAGCGGGATCTTAGATACGCAGTATTTT. This gives the protein CASRPSTSGILDTQYF.

This clonotype turned up a few times. This beta chain lies outside the target of a library built for alpha chains; its clone size means little. This chain joins TRBV13 and TRBJ2-7; TRBD2 aligns across 7 bases. CDR1 is PRHDT, CDR2 FYEKMQ, per germline (reference sequence). This CDR3 comprises 16 residues. V lost 3 bases and J lost 3; bases outside the gene matches: 11. CDR3 DNA sequence: TGTGCCAGCAGCTTTGGTAAGGGGCTAGCGGTCTACGAGCAGTACGTC. Translated, it gives CASSFGKGLAVYEQYV.

Regarding this clonotype: The size of this beta chain means little, since it is a stray read in a library made for alpha chains. The rearrangement uses TRBV15 and TRBJ2-7; no reliable D call. In germline, CDR1 is LNHNV, CDR2 YYDKDF (reference sequence). V was clipped by 3 bases and J by 2 bases, with 14 bases between them. The CDR3 loop spans 15 amino acids. The CDR3 is CATSRSRTPAYEQYF. CDR3 in DNA: TGTGCCACCAGCAGGAGTAGAACTCCTGCCTACGAGCAGTACTTC.

This clonotype was detected only once. This beta chain slipped into a library made for alpha chains as a stray read, so its size is not meaningful. The rearrangement joins TRBV10-1 to TRBJ2-2; maybe TRBD1 (5 bases). CDR3 length: 13 amino acids. Trimming stripped 8 bases from V and 1 base from J, with 8 bases between. Germline V gives CDR1 WNHNN, CDR2 SYGVQD (reference sequence). The DNA of the CDR3 is TGCGCCAGCGGAACAGGGAACACCGGGGAGCTGTTTTTT. Residues: CASGTGNTGELFF.

Of note for this clonotype: This beta chain is an unintended read in a library built for alpha chains; its size means little. The chain is built from TRBV10-2 and TRBJ2-5; no definite D call. From germline, CDR1 is WSHSY and CDR2 SAAADI. The V end lost 7 bases, the J end lost 5 bases, and 14 bases lay between the germline ends. The CDR3 runs to 13 residues. The CDR3 DNA reads TGCGCCAGCACGCATGGGCCCAGTGAGACCCAGTACTTC. Its protein product is CASTHGPSETQYF.

This clonotype was picked up a small number of times. This beta chain is an unintended read in a library built for alpha chains; its size means little. This rearrangement joins TRBV5-1 to TRBJ2-7, with D perhaps matching TRBD2 (6 bases). Trimming shortened V by 2 bases and J by 1 base, and 13 bases separated the two germline ends. Germline CDR1 SGHRS, CDR2 YFSETQ. This CDR3 contains 15 residues. The CDR3 sequence: CASSFGIGLSYEQYF. Here the CDR3 DNA reads TGCGCCAGCAGCTTTGGTATAGGACTATCCTACGAGCAGTACTTC.

For this clonotype: Because the library targeted alpha chains, this beta chain is an off-target read whose size means little. The chain combines TRBV11-1 with TRBJ2-1; D is unclear. Germline CDR1 and CDR2: SGHAT and FQDESV (reference sequence). The CDR3 runs to 15 residues. Trimming took 4 bases from V and 10 from J, leaving 20 bases between them. CDR3: CASSSTPSRADEQFF. The DNA for the CDR3 is TGTGCCAGCAGCTCAACTCCGTCTAGGGCGGACGAGCAGTTCTTC.

In the case of this clonotype: This beta chain was picked up by a library intended for alpha chains and is off target, so its count carries little meaning. The chain is built from TRBV29-1 and TRBJ2-3; 8 bases map to TRBD2. This CDR3 is built from 12 residues. V lost 6 bases to trimming and J lost 6 bases; unmatched junction nucleotides: 5. Per germline, CDR1 SQVTM and CDR2 ANQGSEA. The CDR3 sequence: CSVASGPDTQYF. Written as DNA, the CDR3 is TGCAGCGTAGCTAGCGGGCCCGATACGCAGTATTTT.

A word on this clonotype: Sequence at one end of the junction differs from germline and may be a read error. Because the library targeted alpha chains, this beta chain is an off-target read whose size means little. The V and J genes are TRBV29-1 and TRBJ2-2; 8 nucleotides agree with TRBD1. Germline V lookup: CDR1 SQVTM, CDR2 ANQGSEA. The CDR3 extends over 13 amino acids. CDR3 in DNA: TGCAGCGTCCAGGGGGCGAATACCGGGGAGCTGTTTTTT. Translation gives CSVQGANTGELFF.

Comment on this clonotype: Found in a library prepared for alpha chains, this beta chain is an off-target read, and its abundance has little meaning. The V and J genes are TRBV28 and TRBJ2-5; D is unclear. Germline V CDR1 and CDR2: MDHEN, SYDVKM. The CDR3 runs to 12 residues. The germline V and J ends were trimmed by 3 bases and 1 base, with 3 bases remaining between them. The CDR3 is CASSFRQETQYF. In DNA, the CDR3 is TGTGCCAGCAGTTTCCGCCAAGAGACCCAGTACTTC. Using reference TRBV28 and TRBJ2-5 for the parts outside the CDR3, the full variable domain is DVKVTQSSRYLVKRTGEKVFLECVQDMDHENMFWYRQDPGLGLRLIYFSYDVKMKEKGDIPEGYSVSREKKERFSLILESASTNQTSMYLCASSFRQETQYFGPGTRLLVL.

This clonotype was detected only a few times. Being off target in a library aimed at alpha chains, this beta chain has a size of little meaning. V is TRBV29-1 and J is TRBJ2-4, with a possible D match to TRBD1 (6 bases). Trimming removed 3 bases at V and 1 base at J, with 7 bases between. Germline lookup yields CDR1 SQVTM and CDR2 ANQGSEA. The CDR3 is 13 residues long. The CDR3, as DNA: TGCAGCGTTGAGGGGGCGGCCAAAAACATTCAGTACTTC. Its translation: CSVEGAAKNIQYF.

Of note for this clonotype: In a library made to pick up alpha chains, this beta chain is a stray read with a size that means little. In nucleotides, the CDR3 is TGTGCCAGCAGTGATACAGTCAGGGTGGACATTCAGTACTTC. Translation: CASSDTVRVDIQYF. The chain employs TRBV2 and TRBJ2-4; D possibly corresponds to TRBD1 (5 bases). Germline CDR1 reads SNHLY; CDR2 reads FYNNEI. Trimming took 3 bases from V and 8 from J, leaving 14 bases between them. There are 14 residues in the CDR3.

As regards this clonotype: This beta chain appears as a stray read in a library generated for alpha chains; its size is not informative. The CDR3 spells CSANPSVYGYTF. The DNA of the CDR3 is TGCAGCGCGAACCCTTCAGTCTATGGCTACACCTTC. J is TRBJ1-2 and V is TRBV29-1; D unclear. The germline V gene encodes CDR1 SQVTM and CDR2 ANQGSEA. V lost 7 bases to trimming and J lost 4 bases, with 13 bases between them. There are 12 residues in the CDR3.

In regard to this clonotype: This beta chain is off target for a library built for alpha chains, so its abundance means little. CDR3 in DNA: TGTGCCAGCAGGCCGACAGGGTCTCGATCACCCCTCCACTTT. Translation gives CASRPTGSRSPLHF. V usage is TRBV7-8 and J usage is TRBJ1-6, with 7 bases that match TRBD1. The CDR3 spans 14 residues. From germline, CDR1 is SGHVS and CDR2 FQNEAQ. The V segment lost 6 bases and the J segment 10 bases; nucleotides outside the gene matches: 9.

Remarks on this clonotype: Because the library targeted alpha chains, this beta chain is an off-target read whose size means little. The chain employs TRBV29-1 and TRBJ2-1, with 14 positions matching TRBD2. Trimming at V came to 2 bases and at J to 10 bases, leaving 13 bases not matched to a gene. The CDR3 is made up of 17 amino acids. From germline, CDR1 is SQVTM and CDR2 ANQGSEA. The CDR3 bases are TGCAGCGTTGAAACAGGGCTAGGACTAGCGGGAGGTACCGAGCAGTTCTTC. Translation gives CSVETGLGLAGGTEQFF.